This T cell receptor beta chain was sequenced during a study of regulatory T cells in long-lasting Graves disease. Arm-PCR with iRepertoire HTBI primers amplified the CDR3 regions for these TCR beta libraries. TCRdb used MiXCR to reprocess the multiplex PCR reads, holding one entry per CDR3 protein. The data contain a few hundred thousand distinct CDR3 sequences, 16% of them singletons. This clonotype was seen repeatedly, ten times or more. Its antigen is not identified. Study-wide points: TRBV28 was favored in persistent disease, as were TRBJ1-2 and TRBJ2-5.

Specified time point: newly diagnosed GD, antithyroid drugs for less than 3 months. PBMC-extracted RNA yielded the TCR library. The J segment lost 2 bases and the V segment lost 8 bases, leaving 1 base of the junction unmatched. Per the germline V gene, CDR1 is SNHLY and CDR2 is FYNNEI. The CDR3 is made up of 12 amino acids. This sample also belongs to another study, concerning T cells in Graves' hyperthyroidism and ophthalmopathy. In that study: Initially, a first-round RT-PCR of the TCR CDR3 employed the HTBI primer set.

The sequences come from peripheral blood mononuclear cells (PBMCs), collected at new diagnosis, from a patient treated with antithyroid drugs. V and J are TRBV2 and TRBJ2-5; 8 nucleotides line up with TRBD1. This receptor was identified in a woman aged 18 to 35 with Graves disease. The CDR3 bases are TGTGCCAGCCGGGACAGGCAAGAGACCCAGTACTTC. Protein sequence: CASRDRQETQYF.